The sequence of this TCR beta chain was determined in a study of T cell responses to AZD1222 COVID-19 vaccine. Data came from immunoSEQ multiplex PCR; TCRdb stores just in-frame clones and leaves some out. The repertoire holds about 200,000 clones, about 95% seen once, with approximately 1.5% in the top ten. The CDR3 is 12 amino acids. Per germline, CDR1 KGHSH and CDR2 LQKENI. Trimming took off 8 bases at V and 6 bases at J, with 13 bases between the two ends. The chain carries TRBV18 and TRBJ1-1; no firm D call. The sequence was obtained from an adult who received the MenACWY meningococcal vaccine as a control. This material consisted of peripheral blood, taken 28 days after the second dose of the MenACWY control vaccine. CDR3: CASATSGAEAFF. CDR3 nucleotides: TGTGCCAGCGCAACTTCGGGAGCTGAAGCTTTCTTT.